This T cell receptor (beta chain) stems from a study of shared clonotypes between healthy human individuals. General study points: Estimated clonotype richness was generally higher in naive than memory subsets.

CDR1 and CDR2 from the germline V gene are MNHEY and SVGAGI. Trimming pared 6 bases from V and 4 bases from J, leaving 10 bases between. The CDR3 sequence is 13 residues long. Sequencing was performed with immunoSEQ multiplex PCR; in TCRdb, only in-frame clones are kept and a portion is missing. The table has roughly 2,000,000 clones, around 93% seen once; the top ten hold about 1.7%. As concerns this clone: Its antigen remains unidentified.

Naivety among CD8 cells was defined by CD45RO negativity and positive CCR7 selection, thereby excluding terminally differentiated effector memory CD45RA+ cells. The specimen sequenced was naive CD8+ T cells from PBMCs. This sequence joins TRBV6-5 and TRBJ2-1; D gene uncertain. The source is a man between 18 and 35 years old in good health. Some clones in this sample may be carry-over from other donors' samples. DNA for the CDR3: TGTGCCAGCAGCAAGAAGATGTACAATGAGCAGTTCTTC. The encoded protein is CASSKKMYNEQFF.